A selection of T cell receptor beta chains follows, all from one sample in a study of CD4 T cells in relation to SARS-CoV-2 and coronaviruses. Libraries were prepared by immunoSEQ multiplex PCR; TCRdb keeps only in-frame clonotypes and omits some of them. The sample yields 30,000 to 45,000 clones, approximately 90% seen once. The sequenced sample was memory CD4+ T cells from PBMCs. The receptors were sampled from an adult with COVID-19. CDR3s leave out the opening cysteine and the closing phenylalanine or tryptophan.

v_call	cdr3_length	j_call	cdr3_aa
TRBV29-1	12	TRBJ2-3	SCPWGGPTDTQY
TRBV11-1	14	TRBJ2-5	ASSLRQEMYQETQY
TRBV5-6	13	TRBJ2-3	ASSLLGQGPDTQY
TRBV15	11	TRBJ2-7	ATSTRQGNEQY
TRBV3-1/TRBV3-2	13	TRBJ1-1	ASSPRQGQNTEAF
TRBV29-1	11	TRBJ2-1	SGDRGRGNEQF
TRBV7-9	13	TRBJ2-7	ASSLGGGSAYEQY
TRBV6-5	14	TRBJ2-7	ASSYSVAGGDYEQY
TRBV7-6	13	TRBJ1-6	ASSPLNQGDSPLH
TRBV5-1	12	TRBJ2-3	ASSLGGGTDTQY
TRBV3-1/TRBV3-2	9	TRBJ1-1	ASSQDREAF
TRBV6-5	13	TRBJ1-5	ASSSSGGGGQPQH
TRBV7-2	14	TRBJ2-2	ASSLVTSGGPRELF
TRBV3-1/TRBV3-2	11	TRBJ2-3	ASSLPATDTQY